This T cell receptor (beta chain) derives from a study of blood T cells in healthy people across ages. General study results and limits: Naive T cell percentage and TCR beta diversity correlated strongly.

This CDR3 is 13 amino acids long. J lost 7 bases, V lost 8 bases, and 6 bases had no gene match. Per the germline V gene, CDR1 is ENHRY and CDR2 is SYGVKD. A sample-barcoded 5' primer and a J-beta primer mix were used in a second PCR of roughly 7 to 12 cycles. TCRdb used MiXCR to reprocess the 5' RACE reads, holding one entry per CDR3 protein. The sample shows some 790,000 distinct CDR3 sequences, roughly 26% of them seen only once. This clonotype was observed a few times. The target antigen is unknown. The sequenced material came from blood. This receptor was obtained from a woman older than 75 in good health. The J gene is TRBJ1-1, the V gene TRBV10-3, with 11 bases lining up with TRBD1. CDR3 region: CAISGQGANEAFF. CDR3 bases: TGTGCCATCTCCGGACAGGGGGCTAATGAAGCTTTCTTT.